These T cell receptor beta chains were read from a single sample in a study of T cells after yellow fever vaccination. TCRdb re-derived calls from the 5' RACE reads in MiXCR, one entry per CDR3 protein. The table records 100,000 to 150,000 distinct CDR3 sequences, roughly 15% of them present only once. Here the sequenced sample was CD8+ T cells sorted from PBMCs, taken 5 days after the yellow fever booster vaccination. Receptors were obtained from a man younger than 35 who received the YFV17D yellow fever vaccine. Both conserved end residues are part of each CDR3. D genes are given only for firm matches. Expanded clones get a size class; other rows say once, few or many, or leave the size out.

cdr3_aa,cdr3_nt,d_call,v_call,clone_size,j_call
CASSPTSGGYYEQYF,TGTGCCAGCAGCCCCACTAGCGGGGGGTACTACGAGCAGTACTTC,TRBD2,TRBV6-2/TRBV6-3,.,TRBJ2-7
CASRYSNQPQHF,TGTGCCAGCAGGTATAGCAATCAGCCCCAGCATTTT,.,TRBV12-3/TRBV12-4,.,TRBJ1-5
CASSPGSGVGMNNEQFF,TGTGCCAGCAGTCCCGGTAGTGGGGTGGGGATGAACAATGAGCAGTTCTTC,.,TRBV6-2/TRBV6-3,.,TRBJ2-1
CASSSPGTGGSEGNTIYF,TGTGCCAGCAGCTCTCCGGGGACAGGGGGCTCCGAGGGCAACACCATATATTTT,TRBD1,TRBV7-9,few,TRBJ1-3
CAISEYPGNEAFF,TGTGCCATCAGTGAGTACCCCGGGAACGAAGCTTTCTTT,.,TRBV10-3,.,TRBJ1-1
CASSQDGSGVRNTQYF,TGCGCCAGCAGCCAAGATGGGTCGGGTGTGAGAAATACGCAGTATTTT,.,TRBV4-1,many,TRBJ2-3
CASSNVGVFYGYTF,TGCGCCAGCAGCAATGTAGGGGTCTTCTATGGCTACACCTTC,.,TRBV5-1,.,TRBJ1-2
CAISDQGLNTEAFF,TGTGCCATCAGTGACCAGGGACTGAACACTGAAGCTTTCTTT,.,TRBV10-3,few,TRBJ1-1
CASSQVSRTPTDTQYF,TGCGCCAGCAGCCAAGTGTCCAGAACCCCCACAGATACGCAGTATTTT,.,TRBV4-1,.,TRBJ2-3
CASSHIRSEQFF,TGTGCCAGCAGTCACATACGAAGTGAGCAGTTCTTC,.,TRBV12-3/TRBV12-4,few,TRBJ2-1
CASSLRQRTNTGELFF,TGTGCCAGCAGCTTAAGACAGCGGACTAACACCGGGGAGCTGTTTTTT,.,TRBV7-6,.,TRBJ2-2
CASSQGTGQETQYF,TGCGCCAGCAGCCAAGGGACAGGTCAAGAGACCCAGTACTTC,TRBD1,TRBV4-1,few,TRBJ2-5
CASSQEGQGSTGELFF,TGCGCCAGCAGCCAAGAGGGACAGGGGTCGACCGGGGAGCTGTTTTTT,TRBD1,TRBV4-1,few,TRBJ2-2
CASSEVTVRGMGAFF,TGTGCCAGCAGTGAAGTAACGGTGAGGGGTATGGGAGCTTTCTTT,.,TRBV25-1,few,TRBJ1-1
CASSSSVWGPIETQYF,TGTGCCAGCAGTTCGTCGGTTTGGGGGCCGATCGAGACCCAGTACTTC,.,TRBV12-3/TRBV12-4,few,TRBJ2-5
CASSPTTGAADTQYF,TGTGCCAGCAGTCCCACTACAGGGGCTGCAGATACGCAGTATTTT,TRBD1,TRBV27,.,TRBJ2-3
CASSLMPNQPQHF,TGTGCCAGCAGTTTAATGCCCAATCAGCCCCAGCATTTT,.,TRBV12-3/TRBV12-4,few,TRBJ1-5
CASSQDLGTSTDTQYF,TGCGCCAGCAGCCAAGATCTAGGGACTAGCACAGATACGCAGTATTTT,.,TRBV4-3,.,TRBJ2-3
CASSLSYEQFF,TGTGCCAGCAGCCTTAGTTATGAGCAGTTCTTC,.,TRBV5-5,many,TRBJ2-1
CASSPRDSSPNIQYF,TGTGCCAGCAGCCCAAGGGACAGTTCACCAAACATTCAGTACTTC,TRBD1,TRBV7-9,.,TRBJ2-4
CASSQDTATSTDTQYF,TGCGCCAGCAGCCAAGATACGGCGACTAGCACAGATACGCAGTATTTT,.,TRBV4-3,many,TRBJ2-3
CASSPRSQGGSYEQYF,TGCGCCAGCAGCCCTCGCTCCCAGGGGGGCTCCTACGAGCAGTACTTC,.,TRBV5-1,few,TRBJ2-7
CASSQVDVRQGGSYGYTF,TGTGCCAGCAGCCAAGTCGACGTTCGTCAAGGGGGGTCATATGGCTACACCTTC,.,TRBV4-2,few,TRBJ1-2
CSATAGAYEQYF,TGCAGTGCTACGGCAGGGGCCTACGAGCAGTACTTC,.,TRBV20-1,few,TRBJ2-7
CASSEGASPGVGTDTQYF,TGTGCCAGCAGTGAGGGTGCCTCTCCGGGGGTTGGGACAGATACGCAGTATTTT,.,TRBV2,.,TRBJ2-3
CASSDSGQEVPEAFF,TGTGCCAGCAGCGATTCGGGACAGGAGGTCCCTGAAGCTTTCTTT,TRBD1,TRBV5-4,.,TRBJ1-1
CASSPAPASGEQYF,TGTGCCAGCAGCCCCGCACCTGCGTCCGGCGAGCAGTACTTC,.,TRBV3-1,.,TRBJ2-7
CASSAGSDGELFF,TGTGCCAGCAGTGCAGGGTCGGACGGGGAGCTGTTTTTT,.,TRBV2,.,TRBJ2-2
CASSTRTGNYEQYF,TGCGCCAGCAGCACTCGGACAGGAAACTACGAGCAGTACTTC,TRBD1,TRBV4-1,.,TRBJ2-7
CASSGGGREVAFF,TGTGCCAGCAGTGGGGGCGGCAGGGAGGTTGCTTTCTTT,.,TRBV25-1,few,TRBJ1-1
CASSPGVARETQYF,TGCGCCAGCAGCCCCGGAGTAGCCAGGGAGACCCAGTACTTC,.,TRBV4-3,.,TRBJ2-5
CASSISLAYGYTF,TGCGCCAGCTCTATTTCCCTGGCGTATGGCTACACCTTC,.,TRBV5-1,few,TRBJ1-2
CASSLKGVAVDTQYF,TGCGCCAGCAGCTTGAAGGGCGTAGCTGTGGATACGCAGTATTTT,.,TRBV5-1,few,TRBJ2-3
CASSVWTGANPTNYGYTF,TGTGCCAGTAGTGTCTGGACAGGGGCGAACCCAACTAACTATGGCTACACCTTC,TRBD1,TRBV19,.,TRBJ1-2
CASSPGGDRGHGYTF,TGTGCCAGCAGCCCGGGGGGGGACAGGGGACATGGCTACACCTTC,TRBD1,TRBV9,.,TRBJ1-2
CASSSTGAGNEQFF,TGCGCCAGCAGCTCGACAGGGGCCGGCAATGAGCAGTTCTTC,TRBD1,TRBV5-1,many,TRBJ2-1
CASSYAGNSPLHF,TGTGCCAGCAGTTACGCCGGTAATTCACCCCTCCACTTT,.,TRBV6-5,.,TRBJ1-6
CASSQAEGLFFSSGANVLTF,TGCGCCAGCAGCCAAGCCGAGGGGCTTTTTTTTTCCTCTGGGGCCAACGTCCTGACTTTC,.,TRBV4-1,.,TRBJ2-6
CASRWTGLRSYEQYF,TGTGCCAGCAGATGGACGGGGCTTCGAAGCTACGAGCAGTACTTC,.,TRBV5-5,few,TRBJ2-7
CASSPAAAGGLSSYEQYF,TGCGCCAGCAGCCCCGCGGCAGCGGGGGGCCTTAGCTCCTACGAGCAGTACTTC,TRBD2,TRBV4-1,few,TRBJ2-7
CSAYPTGGRMNTEAFF,TGCAGCGCCTACCCCACAGGGGGCAGGATGAACACTGAAGCTTTCTTT,TRBD1,TRBV29-1,.,TRBJ1-1
CASSQESPYNEQFF,TGCGCCAGCAGCCAAGAATCTCCCTACAATGAGCAGTTCTTC,.,TRBV4-1,few,TRBJ2-1
CASSEATGVITDTQYF,TGTGCCAGTAGCGAGGCGACAGGGGTTATCACAGATACGCAGTATTTT,TRBD1,TRBV19,.,TRBJ2-3
CASIGGSFTDTQYF,TGTGCCAGCATTGGGGGCAGTTTCACAGATACGCAGTATTTT,.,TRBV6-2/TRBV6-3,few,TRBJ2-3
CASSRVYGGATEAFF,TGTGCCAGCAGCCGGGTGTACGGGGGGGCCACTGAAGCTTTCTTT,.,TRBV7-9,few,TRBJ1-1
CASSLGTLAKNIQYF,TGTGCCAGCAGCTTGGGGACCCTAGCCAAAAACATTCAGTACTTC,.,TRBV5-5,.,TRBJ2-4
CASSFPPYSSYNEQFF,TGTGCCAGCAGTTTCCCTCCCTATAGCTCCTACAATGAGCAGTTCTTC,.,TRBV12-3/TRBV12-4,.,TRBJ2-1
CASSATSGGLTDTQYF,TGTGCCAGCAGCGCCACTAGCGGGGGGCTCACAGATACGCAGTATTTT,TRBD2,TRBV5-4,few,TRBJ2-3
CASTGQGAADTQYF,TGTGCCAGCACCGGACAGGGGGCGGCAGATACGCAGTATTTT,TRBD1,TRBV7-9,.,TRBJ2-3
CASRSLVGTDTQYF,TGTGCCAGCAGGTCACTAGTCGGCACAGATACGCAGTATTTT,.,TRBV6-2/TRBV6-3,few,TRBJ2-3
CASSVRGQGDNEQFF,TGTGCCAGCAGTGTTAGGGGACAGGGTGACAATGAGCAGTTCTTC,TRBD1,TRBV6-1,.,TRBJ2-1
CASSLPAEVSGDHTDTQYF,TGTGCCAGCAGCTTACCGGCGGAGGTTAGCGGGGACCACACAGATACGCAGTATTTT,TRBD2,TRBV7-3,.,TRBJ2-3
CASSEVVGPGELFF,TGTGCCAGCAGTGAAGTAGTGGGTCCCGGGGAGCTGTTTTTT,.,TRBV2,.,TRBJ2-2
CASTPPGGLTGELFF,TGTGCCAGCACCCCCCCCGGGGGTCTCACCGGGGAGCTGTTTTTT,.,TRBV6-2/TRBV6-3,.,TRBJ2-2
CASSLGAFEQYF,TGTGCCAGCAGCTTAGGTGCTTTCGAGCAGTACTTC,.,TRBV7-6,.,TRBJ2-7
CASSFSAGEVEETQYF,TGTGCCAGCAGCTTTAGTGCGGGGGAAGTGGAAGAGACCCAGTACTTC,TRBD2,TRBV5-6,.,TRBJ2-5
CASTISGTGYTGELFF,TGTGCCAGTACGATTTCAGGGACAGGGTACACCGGGGAGCTGTTTTTT,TRBD1,TRBV19,.,TRBJ2-2